These 26 T cell receptor beta chains originate from one sample sequenced in a study of Ad26.COV2.S vaccination and SARS-CoV-2 variants. Treatment meaning: roughly 19 received Ad26.COV2.S at low or high dose, single or two shots; five or six received placebo; per-sample allocation not given. Collection of the samples took place on day 63 after the first injection of vaccine or placebo. TCRdb keeps only in-frame clones here, not all; method: immunoSEQ multiplex PCR. The table has about 350,000 clones, approximately 86% seen once. The material sequenced was peripheral blood, taken in a trial of Ad26.COV2.S vaccine versus placebo. These receptors were collected from a person between 18 and 60 years old who received the Ad26.COV2.S COVID-19 vaccine or a placebo.

The rearrangement joins TRBV6-5 to TRBJ2-7, with 11 bases identical to TRBD1. The V segment lost 7 bases and the J segment 4 bases; nucleotides outside the gene matches: 6. The CDR3 length is 14 residues. Germline V gene sequence: CDR1 MNHEY, CDR2 SVGAGI. CDR3 sequence (DNA): TGTGCCAGCACCGGGACAGGGGGGAAATACGAGCAGTACTTC. It encodes CASTGTGGKYEQYF.

The chain couples TRBV7-9 to TRBJ2-2; D not resolved. The CDR3 is 15 residues long. Trimming stripped 3 bases from V and 5 bases from J, with 13 bases between. Germline-derived CDR1 and CDR2 are SEHNR and FQNEAQ (reference sequence). For the CDR3, the DNA is TGTGCCAGCAGCTTGCGGCGAACCCAAACCGGGGAGCTGTTTTTT. Its protein is CASSLRRTQTGELFF. The complete variable domain, with remaining parts taken from reference TRBV7-9 and TRBJ2-2, reads DTGVSQNPRHKITKRGQNVTFRCDPISEHNRLYWYRQTLGQGPEFLTYFQNEAQLEKSRLLSDRFSAERPKGSFSTLEIQRTEQGDSAMYLCASSLRRTQTGELFFGEGSRLTVL.

This rearrangement joins TRBV7-6 to TRBJ2-5; TRBD2 aligns across 8 bases. Trimming removed 1 base from V and 2 bases from J; junction bases left unmatched: 6. Per the germline V gene, CDR1 is SGHVS and CDR2 is FNYEAQ. The CDR3 spans 16 residues. As DNA, the CDR3 is TGTGCCAGCAGCTTAGTTGCGGGGGGTAGACAAGAGACCCAGTACTTC. Its protein product is CASSLVAGGRQETQYF.

The genes are TRBV10-3 and TRBJ2-1; tentative D call: TRBD2 (6 bases). Trimming removed 0 bases at V and 5 bases at J, with 14 bases between. CDR1 and CDR2 from the germline V gene are ENHRY and SYGVKD. The CDR3 is 16 residues long. The CDR3 sequence is CAISESSRETNNEQFF. Here the CDR3 DNA reads TGTGCCATCAGTGAGTCGAGTCGGGAGACGAACAATGAGCAGTTCTTC.

Only a few counts were recorded for this clone. J is TRBJ2-5 and V is TRBV24-1; no clear D gene. Between the trimmed V and J ends, which lost 8 bases and 4 bases, there was a span of 13 bases. Germline assignment: CDR1 KGHDR and CDR2 SFDVKD. This CDR3 has 13 residues. CDR3 protein: CATNIESGETQYF. CDR3 in DNA: TGTGCCACCAATATCGAGTCGGGAGAGACCCAGTACTTC.

This chain connects TRBV9 to TRBJ2-2; 10 bases match TRBD1. From germline, CDR1 is SGDLS and CDR2 YYNGEE. V shed 4 bases, J shed 6 bases, and the junction held 12 bases outside the gene matches. This CDR3 region has 17 residues. Here the CDR3 reads CASSLRSGQGVAGELFF. The CDR3 DNA is TGTGCCAGCAGCCTTAGGTCAGGACAGGGGGTCGCCGGGGAGCTGTTTTTT.

As to this clone: This sample also contains other DNA sequences that code for the same CDR3. The chain is built from TRBV10-3 and TRBJ1-4; D is uncertain. The germline V and J ends were trimmed by 9 bases and 0 bases, with 8 bases remaining between them. Germline CDR1 and CDR2: ENHRY and SYGVKD. This CDR3 has 13 amino acids. DNA of the CDR3: TGTGCCATTGGGGATGCAACTAATGAAAAACTGTTTTTT. It yields the protein CAIGDATNEKLFF.

The chain combines TRBV3-1 (or the pseudogene TRBV3-2) with TRBJ2-2, with 9 bases that match TRBD1. This CDR3 is 14 amino acids long. Germline loops: CDR1 LGHDT, CDR2 YNNKEL (reference sequence). V lost 6 bases and J lost 7; bases outside the gene matches: 6. CDR3 region: CASRSGTGFGELFF. The CDR3 region has the DNA TGTGCCAGCAGGTCCGGGACAGGGTTCGGGGAGCTGTTTTTT.

This chain connects TRBV2 to TRBJ1-5, with D unresolved. The germline V and J ends were trimmed by 0 bases and 6 bases, with 12 bases remaining between them. The CDR3 loop spans 15 amino acids. Germline assignment: CDR1 SNHLY and CDR2 FYNNEI. This chain's CDR3 is CASSEAPRLGQPQHF. DNA of the CDR3: TGTGCCAGCAGTGAAGCGCCCAGATTAGGTCAGCCCCAGCATTTT.

This chain links TRBV7-2 with TRBJ2-2; TRBD2 is a possible D gene (6 bases). V was trimmed by 0 bases and J by 7 bases, leaving 9 bases between them. Germline V gene data show CDR1 as SGHTA and CDR2 as FQGNSA. The CDR3 runs 14 residues. The CDR3 here is CASSLAGEVGELFF. For the CDR3, the DNA is TGTGCCAGCAGCTTAGCGGGGGAGGTCGGGGAGCTGTTTTTT.

The sample holds one count of this clone. The chain employs TRBV29-1 and TRBJ1-1; D unresolved. The CDR3 is 11 residues long. V was clipped by 5 bases and J by 1 base, with 5 bases between them. From germline, CDR1 is SQVTM and CDR2 ANQGSEA. The CDR3 region has the DNA TGCAGCGTTTGGCAGAACACTGAAGCTTTCTTT. Encoded protein: CSVWQNTEAFF.

V usage is TRBV7-9 and J usage is TRBJ2-3; the D gene is possibly TRBD1 (5 bases). The CDR3 has 16 residues. The V end was cut by 2 bases, the J end by 2 bases, with 14 bases between. CDR1 and CDR2 (germline): SEHNR, FQNEAQ (reference sequence). For the CDR3, the DNA is TGTGCCAGCAGCTTACGGGCACAGGTATCCACAGATACGCAGTATTTT. This gives the protein CASSLRAQVSTDTQYF.

The CDR3: CASRQGSTGELFF. In DNA form, the CDR3 reads TGCGCCAGCAGACAGGGGAGCACCGGGGAGCTGTTTTTT. J is TRBJ2-2 and V is TRBV10-1; TRBD1 agrees at 7 bases. J lost 4 bases, V lost 6 bases, and 2 bases had no gene match. The CDR3 loop spans 13 amino acids. Germline-derived CDR1 and CDR2 are WNHNN and SYGVQD (reference sequence).

V is TRBV29-1 and J is TRBJ2-3; unclear D gene. V lost 3 bases and J lost 2, with 3 bases in between. Germline CDR1 is SQVTM and CDR2 is ANQGSEA. CDR3 size: 11 residues. The CDR3 DNA is TGCAGCGTTGAGACCACAGATACGCAGTATTTT. Its translation is CSVETTDTQYF.

This chain links TRBV24-1 with TRBJ2-3; 10 bases are shared with TRBD1. Germline assignment: CDR1 KGHDR and CDR2 SFDVKD. This CDR3 is 17 amino acids long. The V segment lost 2 bases and the J segment 3 bases; nucleotides outside the gene matches: 7. CDR3 protein: CATSDYFGQGGTDTQYF. CDR3 in DNA: TGTGCCACCAGTGATTACTTCGGACAGGGGGGAACAGATACGCAGTATTTT.

V usage is TRBV7-8 and J usage is TRBJ2-7, with a tentative D call TRBD2 (6 bases). Trimming stripped 2 bases from V and 7 bases from J, with 15 bases between. CDR3 length equals 14 residues. Germline loops: CDR1 SGHVS, CDR2 FQNEAQ. CDR3 coding DNA: TGTGCCAGCAGCTTACTGAGCGCCGCGGGGGAGCAGTACTTC. It yields the protein CASSLLSAAGEQYF.

The chain has TRBV4-1 and TRBJ2-7; 12 bases are shared with TRBD1. This CDR3 comprises 15 residues. Germline lookup yields CDR1 MGHRA and CDR2 YSYEKL. J lost 4 bases, V lost 3 bases, and 4 bases had no gene match. The CDR3 region has the DNA TGCGCCAGCAGCCAGGGGACAGGGGGCGCGTACGAGCAGTACTTC. This encodes CASSQGTGGAYEQYF.

The chain joins TRBV12-3 or TRBV12-4 to TRBJ2-3; D is uncertain. This CDR3 contains 13 residues. V was pared by 7 bases and J by 0 bases, with 8 bases between. DNA of the CDR3: TGTGCCAGCACCCCCTCTAGCACAGATACGCAGTATTTT. Its protein is CASTPSSTDTQYF.

This chain links TRBV28 with TRBJ1-2; D perhaps matches TRBD1 (6 bases). The CDR3 runs 16 residues. V lost 6 bases to trimming and J lost 0 bases, with 17 bases between them. The germline CDR1 and CDR2 sequences are MDHEN and SYDVKM. This CDR3 reads CASSNPGTYSNYGYTF. The CDR3 DNA follows: TGTGCCAGCAGCAACCCCGGGACATACTCTAACTATGGCTACACCTTC.

As concerns this clone: Other DNA sequences from this sample encode an identical CDR3 as well. V usage is TRBV11-3 and J usage is TRBJ2-2; D ambiguous. The V gene's germline CDR1 is SGHNT and CDR2 YENEEA. The CDR3 is 13 amino acids. With 6 bases removed from V and 1 base from J, the gap between germline ends came to 6 bases. The CDR3 DNA sequence: TGTGCCAGCAGTCCGGGGAACACCGGGGAGCTGTTTTTT. This codes for CASSPGNTGELFF.

The chain joins TRBV7-2 to TRBJ2-1; TRBD2 matches 12 bases. CDR1 and CDR2 (germline): SGHTA, FQGNSA. The CDR3 contains 16 residues. J lost 10 bases, V lost 0 bases, and 7 bases had no gene match. The CDR3 DNA reads as TGTGCCAGCAGCTTAGCGGGGTTACTAGCGGGGGGCGAGCAGTTCTTC. It codes for CASSLAGLLAGGEQFF.

The sample holds one count of this clone. This chain connects TRBV2 to TRBJ1-4, with D maybe TRBD1 (5 bases). With 4 bases removed from V and 0 bases from J, the gap between germline ends came to 9 bases. Germline CDR1 SNHLY, CDR2 FYNNEI. This CDR3 contains 15 residues. In nucleotides, the CDR3 is TGTGCCAGCAGTGGGGACCGAGCAACTAATGAAAAACTGTTTTTT. It translates to CASSGDRATNEKLFF.

As DNA, the CDR3 is TGTGCCAGCAGTTACGGGGCCCCGACAGATACGCAGTATTTT. Translated: CASSYGAPTDTQYF. The chain uses TRBV6-5 and TRBJ2-3, with D possibly TRBD1 on 5 matching bases. Germline loops: CDR1 MNHEY, CDR2 SVGAGI. Trimming shortened V by 2 bases and J by 3 bases, and 9 bases separated the two germline ends. This CDR3 has 14 amino acids.

The V call is TRBV12-3 or TRBV12-4, the J call TRBJ2-5; D is undetermined. The CDR3 consists of 12 residues. V was shortened by 3 bases and J by 4 bases, with 6 bases between the two germline ends. CDR3 amino acids: CASSFPGETQYF. The CDR3 DNA is TGTGCCAGCAGTTTTCCGGGAGAGACCCAGTACTTC.

This chain joins TRBV2 and TRBJ1-1; 8 bases line up with TRBD1. This CDR3 comprises 15 residues. Germline V gene lookup returns CDR1 SNHLY and CDR2 FYNNEI. After removal of 1 base from V and 1 base from J, the junction contained 2 bases not matched to a gene. This CDR3 is CASSEEGTGNTEAFF. The DNA for the CDR3 is TGTGCCAGCAGTGAAGAGGGGACAGGGAACACTGAAGCTTTCTTT.

This chain connects TRBV28 to TRBJ1-6; D gene uncertain. This CDR3 spans 14 amino acids. Germline V gene data show CDR1 as MDHEN and CDR2 as SYDVKM. Trimming cost V 5 bases and J 7 bases, with 12 bases left between them. This CDR3 is CASSPPGGNSPLHF. CDR3 coding DNA: TGTGCCAGCAGTCCCCCCGGAGGGAATTCACCCCTCCACTTT.